The source of this TCR beta chain is a study of blood T cell repertoires in COVID-19. Whole-study context: COVID-19 samples collected from the United States, Italy and Spain covered acute and convalescent phases. PBMCs, B-cell-depleted T cells, or T cells provided the cDNA or gDNA that made up the material.

The ends lost 4 bases at V and 6 bases at J; junction bases unmatched: 9. The germline CDR1 and CDR2 sequences are SQVTM and ANQGSEA. The CDR3 runs to 14 residues. Per the original data handling: By means of reference gene primer amplification, nucleated cell counts were estimated. Assay used: immunoSEQ multiplex PCR; TCRdb lists only in-frame clones, some missing. That table supplies the V and J calls and clone size; D and trimming were determined from the DNA. The sample lists 380,000 or so clones, roughly 90% occurring once. The sample was peripheral blood. The V and J genes are TRBV29-1 and TRBJ2-1, with 7 bases lining up with TRBD1. This TCR was sampled from a man between 40 and 49 years old with acute or convalescent COVID-19. DNA for the CDR3: TGCAGCGTTGCTGAACGACAGGGAGTCAATGAGCAGTTCTTC. Translated, it gives CSVAERQGVNEQFF.